A selection of T cell receptor beta chains follows, all from one sample in a study of OX40 agonist ivuxolimab in advanced cancers. Only in-frame clones appear in the TCRdb table, and some are missing; sequencing was by immunoSEQ multiplex PCR. The sample has approximately 90,000 clones; more than 70% are singletons. The sample here was CD4+ or CD8+ T cells sorted from blood, taken in a trial of the OX40 agonist ivuxolimab. These TCRs come from an adult with an advanced solid tumor such as melanoma, head and neck, liver or kidney cancer. The CDR3 runs from the conserved cysteine through the conserved F or W. The D gene is left open where the match is weak. The size of a clone is reported for some rows only, either as once, few or many, or as a class for expanded clones.

>.|TRBJ2-3|TRBV6-1|TRBD2
TGTGCCAGCAGTGTGAGTTGGGGGGGGGCAGATACGCAGTATTTT
CASSVSWGGADTQYF
>few|TRBJ1-5|TRBV6-5|.
TGTGCCAGCACTTCGATTAGGGGCAATCAGCCCCAGCATTTT
CASTSIRGNQPQHF
>.|TRBJ2-7|TRBV30|TRBD1
TGTGCCTGGAGTGCCTTCCGAAGAGACAGGGGGGCCGAGCAGTACTTC
CAWSAFRRDRGAEQYF
>.|TRBJ1-2|TRBV27|TRBD1
TGTGCCAGCAAGGCAGGGGGGAACTATGGCTACACCTTC
CASKAGGNYGYTF
>.|TRBJ2-2|TRBV10-1|.
TGCGCCAGCAGTGACCCCGGGACTGCCTATGGCACCGGGGAGCTGTTTTTT
CASSDPGTAYGTGELFF
>.|TRBJ2-2|TRBV5-1|.
TGCGCCAGCAGCAAGAATCAGGGACAGGGGATTAGCGGGAGTCTCACCGGGGAGCTGTTTTTT
CASSKNQGQGISGSLTGELFF
>once|TRBJ2-1|TRBV19|TRBD2
TGTGCCAGTAGTATAGGGAACGGGAGGCCTTACAATGAGCAGTTCTTC
CASSIGNGRPYNEQFF
>.|TRBJ1-2|TRBV7-9|TRBD1
TGTGCCAGCAGCTCGACAGGGGGCTATGGCTACACCTTC
CASSSTGGYGYTF
>once|TRBJ1-3|TRBV11-2|TRBD1
TGTGCCAGCAGCTTAATGTCAGGGGGCATAGGTTCTGGAAACACCATATATTTT
CASSLMSGGIGSGNTIYF
>once|TRBJ1-1|TRBV29-1|.
TGCAGCGCTGCAGGGGACCACGACACTGAAGCTTTCTTT
CSAAGDHDTEAFF
>.|TRBJ1-1|TRBV19|.
TGTGCCAGTAGTGCGCGCCAATCACCGAACACTGAAGCTTTCTTT
CASSARQSPNTEAFF
>.|TRBJ2-1|TRBV28|TRBD1
TGTGCCAGCAGCTACAGGGGACAGTACAATGAGCAGTTCTTC
CASSYRGQYNEQFF
>.|TRBJ1-2|TRBV6-1|TRBD1
TGTGCCAGCAGACCTGACAGGGCGGGAGGCTACACCTTC
CASRPDRAGGYTF
>once|TRBJ2-7|TRBV7-3|.
TGTGCCAGCAGCTCCCAGGGGGGAGGCGAGCAGTACTTC
CASSSQGGGEQYF
>.|TRBJ1-2|TRBV27|.
TGTGCCAGCAGTTTAACGGGCGGGAACTATGGCTACACCTTC
CASSLTGGNYGYTF
>.|TRBJ2-2|TRBV29-1|.
TGCAGCGTTGATTCAGGGACCGGGGAGCTGTTTTTT
CSVDSGTGELFF
>.|TRBJ1-3|TRBV7-2|.
TGTGCCAGCAGCTTAGAAACAGCTACTGGAAACACCATATATTTT
CASSLETATGNTIYF
>many|TRBJ2-3|TRBV11-3|.
TGTGCCAGCAGCTTAGTGACGGGTTCAGATACGCAGTATTTT
CASSLVTGSDTQYF
>.|TRBJ1-2|TRBV5-6|TRBD1
TGTGCCAGCAGAACCATTATTGGACAGGGCGGACACTATGGCTACACCTTC
CASRTIIGQGGHYGYTF
>.|TRBJ1-1|TRBV2|.
TGTGCCAGCATGGCCTGGGGGAACACTGAAGCTTTCTTT
CASMAWGNTEAFF
>.|TRBJ2-3|TRBV5-1|.
TGCGCCAGCAGTGCGGTCGGGTTTGGCACAGATACGCAGTATTTT
CASSAVGFGTDTQYF
>.|TRBJ1-2|TRBV27|TRBD1
TGTGCCAGCAGTGGACAGGCCAGGGATGGCTACACCTTC
CASSGQARDGYTF
>.|TRBJ2-7|TRBV5-1|.
TGCGCCAGCAGCCCCCTGGGACCTTACGAGCAGTACTTC
CASSPLGPYEQYF
>.|TRBJ2-3|TRBV18|TRBD2
TGTGCCAGCTCACCACCTCTAGCGGGAGGTAGTACAGATACGCAGTATTTT
CASSPPLAGGSTDTQYF
>.|TRBJ1-1|TRBV19|TRBD1
TGTGCCAGTAGTATAGATTCAGGGGGGACTGAAGCTTTCTTT
CASSIDSGGTEAFF
>.|TRBJ2-5|TRBV11-2|.
TGTGCCAGCAGCTTAGATAGGCTACAAGAGACCCAGTACTTC
CASSLDRLQETQYF
>.|TRBJ1-1|TRBV9|TRBD1
TGTGCCAGCAGCGTAGGGGGTGACAGGGCTAAGAACACTGAAGCTTTCTTT
CASSVGGDRAKNTEAFF
>.|TRBJ2-1|TRBV28|.
TGTGCCAGCAGTTTAACCCCCAATGAGCAGTTCTTC
CASSLTPNEQFF
>.|TRBJ2-3|TRBV19|.
TGTGCCAGTAGTCCCCAGGGAGTCACAGATACGCAGTATTTT
CASSPQGVTDTQYF
>once|TRBJ1-5|TRBV6-1|.
TGTGCCAGCAGTTCCGACAGAAATCAGCCCCAGCATTTT
CASSSDRNQPQHF
>.|TRBJ2-1|TRBV5-4|TRBD2
TGTGCCAGCAGCTTGGATCTAGCGGGAGTTGGGTCCTACAATGAGCAGTTCTTC
CASSLDLAGVGSYNEQFF
>.|TRBJ2-7|TRBV7-9|.
TGTGCCAGCAGCCCATTATACGAGCAGTACTTC
CASSPLYEQYF
>.|TRBJ1-4|TRBV6-1|TRBD1
TGTGCCAGCGGAGAGCCGGGACAGGGGAATGAAAAACTGTTTTTT
CASGEPGQGNEKLFF
>few|TRBJ2-7|TRBV2|TRBD1
TGTGCCAGCAGTATCTCCGGGACAGTCTCCTACGAGCAGTACTTC
CASSISGTVSYEQYF
>.|TRBJ1-4|TRBV19|.
TGTGCCAGTAGTAATCGAAGGGATGAAAAACTGTTTTTT
CASSNRRDEKLFF
>few|TRBJ1-1|TRBV5-4|TRBD1
TGTGCCAGCAGCTTACAGGGGTATGGCACTGAAGCTTTCTTT
CASSLQGYGTEAFF
>.|TRBJ1-1|TRBV5-1|.
TGCGCCAGCAGCGATGGGAGGGGAGGGACTGAAGCTTTCTTT
CASSDGRGGTEAFF
>.|TRBJ2-3|TRBV25-1|TRBD2
TGTGCCAGCAGCTCCTACGAAGCGGGAGCCACAGATACGCAGTATTTT
CASSSYEAGATDTQYF
>.|TRBJ2-2|TRBV6-5|.
TGTGCCAGCAGTTACTATCTCGATAATCCCGGGGAGCTGTTTTTT
CASSYYLDNPGELFF
>.|TRBJ2-1|TRBV4-3|.
TGCGCCAGCAGCCAAGTAGACCGCAATGAGCAGTTCTTC
CASSQVDRNEQFF
>.|TRBJ2-5|TRBV11-2|TRBD2
TGTGCCAGCAGCCCCGGGACTAGCACAACTCAAGAGACCCAGTACTTC
CASSPGTSTTQETQYF
>.|TRBJ2-3|TRBV28|TRBD2
TGTGCCAGCAGTTCCGAAGGGACTAGCGGCACAGATACGCAGTATTTT
CASSSEGTSGTDTQYF
>.|TRBJ2-1|TRBV5-1|TRBD2
TGCGCCAGCAGCTTGACATTTACTAGCGGCGGGATTTACAATGAGCAGTTCTTC
CASSLTFTSGGIYNEQFF
>.|TRBJ1-1|TRBV5-5|TRBD1
TGTGCCAGCAGCTGGGGACAGCGGAACACTGAAGCTTTCTTT
CASSWGQRNTEAFF
>.|TRBJ2-5|TRBV10-3|.
TGTGCCATCAGTCAGGAGCAAGAGACCCAGTACTTC
CAISQEQETQYF
>.|TRBJ2-1|TRBV19|TRBD2
TGTGCCAGTAGTATAATCGCTCGGACTAGCCCGAGCTCCTACAATGAGCAGTTCTTC
CASSIIARTSPSSYNEQFF
>.|TRBJ2-3|TRBV30|TRBD1
TGTGCCTACAACAGGGGATCAGATACGCAGTATTTT
CAYNRGSDTQYF
>.|TRBJ2-3|TRBV29-1|.
TGCAGCGTTAGACCTAGCACAGATACGCAGTATTTT
CSVRPSTDTQYF
>.|TRBJ2-3|TRBV5-4|TRBD2
TGTGCCAGCAGCTTGGCGGCGGGAGGAGATACGCAGTATTTT
CASSLAAGGDTQYF
>few|TRBJ2-1|TRBV6-4|.
TGTGCCAGCAGTGACGCCCATACCGATGAGCAGTTCTTC
CASSDAHTDEQFF
>.|TRBJ2-2|TRBV4-3|TRBD2
TGCGCCAGCAGCCAAGGGGCTAGCGGGGGTACGAACACCGGGGAGCTGTTTTTT
CASSQGASGGTNTGELFF
>once|TRBJ2-2|TRBV19|TRBD2
TGTGCCAGTAGTACTAGCGGGAGGGCCCCCGGGGAGCTGTTTTTT
CASSTSGRAPGELFF
>.|TRBJ2-2|TRBV5-1|.
TGCGCCAGCATGGCGACCGGGGAGCTGTTTTTT
CASMATGELFF